The rows below give T cell receptor beta chains drawn from one sample of a study of patients and donors after allogeneic stem cell transplantation. From the RT-PCR reads, TCRdb called clonotypes with MiXCR, one entry per CDR3 protein. The sample lists about 960,000 distinct CDR3 sequences; under 20% were seen once. The sequenced sample was blood, either unsorted or a sorted T cell fraction (not recorded which). The receptor set was obtained from a human donor who was either an allogeneic HSCT recipient or a stem cell or donor lymphocyte infusion donor (not recorded which). It is not recorded whose cells these are; they may come from a transplant donor. The CDR3 runs from the conserved cysteine through the conserved F or W. D genes are given only for firm matches.

D gene,J gene,V gene,CDR3 protein
TRBD1,TRBJ1-2,TRBV5-1,CASSPDRGRRGYTF
NA,TRBJ2-5,TRBV29-1,CSAPGALQETQYF
TRBD2,TRBJ2-1,TRBV30,CAWNTGGEQFF
NA,TRBJ2-5,TRBV20-1,CSARDVKWETQYF
TRBD2,TRBJ2-5,TRBV2,CASTVTSGAQETQYF
NA,TRBJ1-1,TRBV5-1,CASSFLDMNTEAFF
NA,TRBJ2-1,TRBV20-1,CSARVGSTSYNEQFF
NA,TRBJ1-4,TRBV20-1,CSARGEGRVGEKLFF
NA,TRBJ2-7,TRBV30,CAWSQYRGRPSYEQYF
NA,TRBJ2-3,TRBV7-2,CASTGTRGAAQYF
NA,TRBJ2-3,TRBV5-1,CASSLGTTRRGADTQYF
NA,TRBJ1-5,TRBV3-1,CASSHHGVGNQPQHF
NA,TRBJ1-3,TRBV15,CATSVTSGNTIYF
NA,TRBJ1-2,TRBV6-1,CASTPRGNRLSGYTF
NA,TRBJ2-3,TRBV20-1,CSAIMVDTQYF
NA,TRBJ1-2,TRBV7-9,CASSLVPPGDYGYTF
TRBD2,TRBJ2-5,TRBV12-3/TRBV12-4,CASSYSGLGGGARETQYF
NA,TRBJ2-1,TRBV29-1,CSVEEGGPSSYNEQFF
NA,TRBJ2-7,TRBV12-3/TRBV12-4,CASSSSTRTSYEQYF
NA,TRBJ1-1,TRBV9,CASSLQAANTEAFF
NA,TRBJ1-5,TRBV12-3/TRBV12-4,CASSSYGSGSNQPQHF
TRBD1,TRBJ1-4,TRBV24-1,CATSDFSPDRDSTNEKLFF
TRBD2,TRBJ2-7,TRBV6-5,CASSSRIAGSYEQYF
TRBD1,TRBJ2-1,TRBV6-2/TRBV6-3,CASSYSIRTGDNEQFF
TRBD1,TRBJ2-1,TRBV6-2/TRBV6-3,CASSYLPGQGKNEQFF
TRBD2,TRBJ2-3,TRBV12-3/TRBV12-4,CASSAPGLAGEGSDTQYF
TRBD2,TRBJ2-1,TRBV4-2,CASSRLEGGDNEQFF
NA,TRBJ2-1,TRBV25-1,CADNDQQFF
TRBD1,TRBJ2-7,TRBV29-1,CSAQGAASYEQYF
TRBD1,TRBJ1-1,TRBV20-1,CSARDDRGGTEAFF
NA,TRBJ1-2,TRBV6-1,CASRQIRWPGGADYGYTF
NA,TRBJ2-2,TRBV11-2,CASSLEAGVLFF
NA,TRBJ2-1,TRBV5-1,CASSSETEYNEQFF
NA,TRBJ2-7,TRBV7-2,CASSLTGGQLYEQYF
NA,TRBJ1-5,TRBV27,CASRIKGTGYNQPQHF
NA,TRBJ2-3,TRBV7-2,CASSLAGGEADTQYF
TRBD2,TRBJ2-1,TRBV7-2,CASRGTSGTTYNEQFF
NA,TRBJ1-3,TRBV10-3,CAIRGGREVANTIYF
TRBD1,TRBJ2-1,TRBV12-3/TRBV12-4,CASIRGQGLNEQFF
TRBD2,TRBJ2-1,TRBV6-1,CASMVFLAGEIEQFF
NA,TRBJ1-1,TRBV3-1,CASSQDGAAREAFF
NA,TRBJ1-1,TRBV24-1,CATSDVNTEAFF
TRBD2,TRBJ2-7,TRBV20-1,CSARAGLAGAGEQYF
NA,TRBJ2-1,TRBV20-1,CSVMTVGDSFYNEQFF
NA,TRBJ1-1,TRBV24-1,CATSGPGSVNTEAFF
NA,TRBJ2-5,TRBV20-1,CSAWDQQLETQYF
NA,TRBJ2-3,TRBV29-1,CSVERGRDGPQDTQYF
NA,TRBJ1-5,TRBV20-1,CSARVVEAGSGSNQPQHF
NA,TRBJ2-7,TRBV27,CASSLSSPPYKQYF
TRBD1,TRBJ2-1,TRBV5-1,CASSSGTGTSSYNEQFF
TRBD1,TRBJ1-3,TRBV20-1,CSARGLGQKSSGNTIYF
NA,TRBJ2-3,TRBV29-1,CSVEGVGRTSTDTQYF
TRBD2,TRBJ2-3,TRBV5-5,CASSLELAGKGSTDTQYF
NA,TRBJ2-1,TRBV12-3/TRBV12-4,CASRRGDQAEQFF